The T cell receptor (beta chain) under discussion was sequenced for a study of shared clonotypes between healthy human individuals. V was pared by 2 bases and J by 6 bases, with 6 bases of the junction left unmatched. Looked up from germline, CDR1 is MGHRA and CDR2 is YSYEKL. The CDR3 loop spans 15 amino acids. Only Caucasian adults living in Nashville, Tennessee served as donors. It was into CD45RA+ naive and CD45RA-negative memory subsets that the CD4+ cells were split. Using immunoSEQ multiplex PCR, the repertoire was profiled, and TCRdb retains in-frame clones only, with some absent. Of roughly 1,600,000 clones detected, approximately 98.5% appear once; the ten largest clones hold under 0.45%.

The V call is TRBV4-1, the J call TRBJ1-5, with 8 bases identical to TRBD1. The source of this sequence is a man aged 30 to 45 in good health. The sequenced material came from naive CD4+ T cells sorted from blood. Subset noted: CD45RA+ positively selected. As DNA, the CDR3 is TGCGCCAGCAGCCAACAGGGGGCGCTGGTTCAGCCCCAGCATTTT. Translated, it gives CASSQQGALVQPQHF.